This is a list of T cell receptor beta chains from one sample in a study of T cell responses to AZD1222 COVID-19 vaccine. This table comes from immunoSEQ multiplex PCR, and its TCRdb copy is limited to in-frame clones, with some not included. Of roughly 130,000 clones listed, around 93% are singletons. The starting material was peripheral blood, obtained on day 0 of AZD1222 vaccination. These receptors all come from an adult in good health. Both conserved end residues are part of each CDR3. The D gene is left open where the match is weak. Part of the rows lack a size; the others show once, few, many or a class for expanded clones.

clone_size j_call d_call v_call cdr3_nt cdr3_aa
once TRBJ1-5 NA TRBV28 TGTGCCAGCAGTTTACCGCCGAATCAGCCCCAGCATTTT CASSLPPNQPQHF
once TRBJ2-7 NA TRBV5-5 TGTGCCAGCAGCTTGGAAGGAAAATCCTACGAGCAGTACTTC CASSLEGKSYEQYF
NA TRBJ2-5 NA TRBV3-1/TRBV3-2 TGTGCCAGCAGCCAAGGCCCAGGGGCATTCAGTGAGACCCAGTACTTC CASSQGPGAFSETQYF
NA TRBJ2-2 NA TRBV4-1 TGCGCCAGCAGCCACGTGGCGGATTATAACACCGGGGAGCTGTTTTTT CASSHVADYNTGELFF
NA TRBJ2-7 TRBD2 TRBV6-5 TGTGCCAGCAGTTACTCTTCTAGCGGGCCCTCCTACGAGCAGTACTTC CASSYSSSGPSYEQYF
NA TRBJ2-2 TRBD1 TRBV5-1 TGCGCCAGCAGTACTATGCAGGGGGCCGGCGGGGAGCTGTTTTTT CASSTMQGAGGELFF
NA TRBJ2-7 NA TRBV5-1 TGCGCCAGCAGCCTAGTGACCTACGAGCAGTACTTC CASSLVTYEQYF
NA TRBJ2-2 NA TRBV11-2 TGTGCCAGCAGCTTGCATCACAACACCGGGGAGCTGTTTTTT CASSLHHNTGELFF
NA TRBJ2-5 NA TRBV12-3/TRBV12-4 TGTGCCAGCAGGCCACAGGGAATGGAGACCCAGTACTTC CASRPQGMETQYF
NA TRBJ1-2 TRBD1 TRBV29-1 TGCAGCGTTGCCCTAGGGGAGGGGGCGCGGGGCTATGGCTACACCTTC CSVALGEGARGYGYTF
NA TRBJ2-1 NA TRBV4-2 TGTGCCAGCAGCCCCGCCGGGGCCGGAGATGAGCAGTTCTTC CASSPAGAGDEQFF
NA TRBJ1-1 NA TRBV5-1 TGCGCCAGCAGCTTGTCAGGGCGGGGAACTGAAGCTTTCTTT CASSLSGRGTEAFF
NA TRBJ1-2 NA TRBV7-9 TGTGCCAGCAGCTTACCTCCAGAAAACTATGGCTACACCTTC CASSLPPENYGYTF
NA TRBJ2-7 NA TRBV7-6 TGTGCCAGCAGCTTAGAATTGGGGCGAACGAGCTCCTACGAGCAGTACTTC CASSLELGRTSSYEQYF
NA TRBJ2-7 NA TRBV13 TGTGCCAGCAGCGCCCGGGACACCTACGAGCAGTACTTC CASSARDTYEQYF
NA TRBJ1-1 NA TRBV5-1 TGCGCCAGCAGCCCGACCCCAGTTCCTAACACTGAAGCTTTCTTT CASSPTPVPNTEAFF
NA TRBJ1-1 NA TRBV6-2/TRBV6-3 TGTGCCAGCAGCCAGGGAACTGAAGCTTTCTTT CASSQGTEAFF
NA TRBJ1-4 NA TRBV7-9 TGTGCCAGCAGCTTAGCGTCAGGGGTCGAAAAACTGTTTTTT CASSLASGVEKLFF
NA TRBJ1-1 TRBD1 TRBV18 TGTGCCAGCTATTCCGGACAGGGGGCCGTAGAAGCTTTCTTT CASYSGQGAVEAFF
NA TRBJ1-1 TRBD1 TRBV6-5 TGTGCCAGCAGTTACGGGGGACAGTCAAACACTGAAGCTTTCTTT CASSYGGQSNTEAFF
once TRBJ1-2 NA TRBV5-5 TGTGCCAGCAGCGAGGGACTAGCGCTAAATCGTGGCTACACCTTC CASSEGLALNRGYTF
NA TRBJ2-6 NA TRBV20-1 TGCAGTGCTAGTGGCAGGAGCTCTGGGGCCAACGTCCTGACTTTC CSASGRSSGANVLTF
NA TRBJ1-6 NA TRBV6-5 TGTGCCAGCAGTTACCTTTCTTCTTCACCCCTCCACTTT CASSYLSSSPLHF
NA TRBJ2-1 NA TRBV28 TGTGCCAGCAGTCCGTGGGGACGCTCCTACAATGAGCAGTTCTTC CASSPWGRSYNEQFF
NA TRBJ1-1 NA TRBV6-1 TGTGCCAGCAGTGAAGCCCGGGTGACTGAAGCTTTCTTT CASSEARVTEAFF
NA TRBJ2-5 TRBD2 TRBV9 TGTGCCAGCGCCCCTAGCGGGGGAGCAGAGACCCAGTACTTC CASAPSGGAETQYF
NA TRBJ2-4 TRBD2 TRBV4-1 TGCGCCAGCAGCCATGGACTAGCGGGCTTGGGGATAGCCAAAAACATTCAGTACTTC CASSHGLAGLGIAKNIQYF
once TRBJ2-1 TRBD2 TRBV7-9 TGTGCCAGCAGCTTATCATCGGCGGGAGGTCAGTGGTTCTTC CASSLSSAGGQWFF